The 24 T cell receptor beta chains in this list originate from one sample, sequenced in a study of cytomegalovirus exposure and HLA in healthy donors (dated 2017 in TCRdb). Library preparation employed the immunoSEQ multiplex PCR assay. For the multiplex PCR, a mixture combining 60 forward primers for TCR Vbeta segments and 13 reverse primers for TCR Jbeta segments was used. TCRdb holds this immuneACCESS table with in-frame rearrangements only. Some clones are missing; in checked studies, unresolved V genes explain under half, and the rest has no known cause. Present in this sample are about 140,000 clones, approximately 76% of which were seen just once. The ten largest account for 1.5% to 2% of the sample. Sequencing was performed on PBMCs. These receptor sequences come from a middle-aged man in good health and CMV-seronegative.

The table lists this clone with a few counts. The chain carries TRBV28 and TRBJ2-2; the match to TRBD2 covers 9 bases. The CDR3 runs 14 residues. Germline V gene sequence: CDR1 MDHEN, CDR2 SYDVKM. J lost 3 bases, V lost 8 bases, and 4 bases had no gene match. The CDR3 DNA reads as TGTGCCAGCGGACTAGCGAGGGACACCGGGGAGCTGTTTTTT. Protein: CASGLARDTGELFF.

This clone was observed a handful of times. V and J are TRBV28 and TRBJ2-7; 9 bases agree with TRBD2. The V and J ends lost 3 bases and 4 bases, in that order; junction bases with no gene match: 13. Germline assignment: CDR1 MDHEN and CDR2 SYDVKM. The CDR3 has 17 amino acids. CDR3 in DNA: TGTGCCAGCAGTTTTGGGGGTTGGGGGACTAGCATTTACGAGCAGTACTTC. It yields the protein CASSFGGWGTSIYEQYF. The complete variable domain, with remaining parts taken from reference TRBV28 and TRBJ2-7, reads DVKVTQSSRYLVKRTGEKVFLECVQDMDHENMFWYRQDPGLGLRLIYFSYDVKMKEKGDIPEGYSVSREKKERFSLILESASTNQTSMYLCASSFGGWGTSIYEQYFGPGTRLTVT.

This clone has a single count. The V gene is TRBV7-9, the J gene TRBJ1-6, with D unclear. Trimming removed 2 bases from V and 3 bases from J, with 8 bases in between. The CDR3 is 15 amino acids. Germline V gene lookup returns CDR1 SEHNR and CDR2 FQNEAQ (reference sequence). CDR3 in DNA: TGTGCCAGCAGCTTACAGTCCGACTATAATTCACCCCTCCACTTT. This sequence encodes CASSLQSDYNSPLHF.

This clone was counted between two and nine times. The chain couples TRBV29-1 to TRBJ1-2; D gene ambiguous. V was trimmed by 7 bases and J by 6 bases, leaving 9 bases between them. This CDR3 has 10 amino acids. The germline CDR1 and CDR2 sequences are SQVTM and ANQGSEA. CDR3 DNA sequence: TGCAGCGCCGGAGTGGATGGCTACACCTTC. This gives the protein CSAGVDGYTF.

V is TRBV2 and J is TRBJ1-4, with D perhaps TRBD1 (6 bases). Per germline, CDR1 SNHLY and CDR2 FYNNEI. This CDR3 is built from 15 residues. The V gene lost 6 bases and the J gene lost 6 bases, with 17 bases spanning the gap. The CDR3 here is CASSAPGKGDEKLFF. As DNA, the CDR3 is TGTGCCAGCAGCGCCCCGGGGAAGGGGGATGAAAAACTGTTTTTT.

V and J are TRBV27 and TRBJ2-1, with 10 bases fitting TRBD2. Per germline, CDR1 MNHEY and CDR2 SMNVEV (reference sequence). J lost 5 bases, V lost 4 bases, and 5 bases had no gene match. This CDR3 is built from 15 residues. CDR3 in amino acids: CASSSQLAGHNEQFF. CDR3 nucleotides: TGTGCCAGCAGTTCGCAACTAGCGGGGCACAATGAGCAGTTCTTC.

The chain links TRBV6-1 to TRBJ2-7; 9 bases match TRBD1. This CDR3 has 14 residues. The J segment lost 4 bases and the V segment lost 3 bases, leaving 4 bases of the junction unmatched. The germline gives CDR1 MNHNS, CDR2 SASEGT. The CDR3 DNA is TGTGCCAGCAGTGACCCGGGACAGGGTTACGAGCAGTACTTC. Amino acids: CASSDPGQGYEQYF.

The chain employs TRBV2 and TRBJ2-3; 7 bases agree with TRBD1. This CDR3 has 15 residues. The V and J ends lost 8 bases and 4 bases, in that order; junction bases with no gene match: 12. Germline CDR1 and CDR2: SNHLY and FYNNEI. This CDR3 reads CASENEGGEADTQYF. CDR3 DNA: TGTGCCAGCGAAAACGAAGGGGGCGAGGCAGATACGCAGTATTTT. The variable domain in full, with the rest retrieved from reference TRBV2 and TRBJ2-3, is EPEVTQTPSHQVTQMGQEVILRCVPISNHLYFYWYRQILGQKVEFLVSFYNNEISEKSEIFDDQFSVERPDGSNFTLKIRSTKLEDSAMYFCASENEGGEADTQYFGPGTRLTVL.

The rearrangement joins TRBV7-6 to TRBJ2-2, with 9 bases fitting TRBD2. Germline V lookup: CDR1 SGHVS, CDR2 FNYEAQ. V lost 4 bases and J lost 0; bases outside the gene matches: 12. The CDR3 sequence is 19 residues long. The CDR3 protein is CASSSTTSGLAANTGELFF. As DNA, the CDR3 is TGTGCCAGCAGCTCGACAACCTCGGGACTAGCAGCGAACACCGGGGAGCTGTTTTTT.

This chain links TRBV7-2 with TRBJ2-7; the match to TRBD1 covers 10 bases. V shed 4 bases and J 3 bases; nucleotides not matched to a gene: 3. The germline V gene has CDR1 SGHTA and CDR2 FQGNSA. The CDR3 contains 14 residues. The CDR3 is CASSSDRGHYEQYF. The CDR3 DNA reads TGTGCCAGCAGCTCCGACAGGGGGCACTACGAGCAGTACTTC.

The rearrangement uses TRBV5-8 and TRBJ1-5; D may be TRBD1 (5 bases). This CDR3 has 14 amino acids. Germline V CDR1 and CDR2: SGHTS, YDEGEE. V gave up 4 bases and J gave up 0 bases, with 8 bases separating them. CDR3 residues: CASSPGSSNQPQHF. The CDR3 coding sequence is TGTGCCAGCAGCCCAGGGTCTAGCAATCAGCCCCAGCATTTT.

This clone was seen only a few times. This chain connects TRBV9 to TRBJ1-2; no clear D. The CDR3 has 16 residues. In germline, CDR1 is SGDLS, CDR2 YYNGEE. The V end lost 0 bases, the J end lost 4 bases, and 16 bases lay between the germline ends. CDR3 in DNA: TGTGCCAGCAGCGTAGCCCCGGGATCCACCCTCTATGGCTACACCTTC. It yields the protein CASSVAPGSTLYGYTF.

The genes are TRBV9 and TRBJ1-2, with 7 bases that match TRBD1. CDR1 SGDLS and CDR2 YYNGEE come from the germline V gene. After removal of 4 bases from V and 5 bases from J, the junction contained 2 bases not matched to a gene. CDR3 length: 12 residues. In DNA, the CDR3 is TGTGCCAGCAGCCGGGACAGTTATGGCTACACCTTC. Protein: CASSRDSYGYTF.

The rearrangement links TRBV6-5 to TRBJ2-5; 9 nucleotides match TRBD2. The germline V gene encodes CDR1 MNHEY and CDR2 SVGAGI. J was trimmed by 2 bases and V by 4 bases; bases with no gene match: 5. The CDR3 extends over 15 amino acids. CDR3 region: CASSLRLAVQETQYF. Written as DNA, the CDR3 is TGTGCCAGCAGTTTAAGACTAGCGGTACAAGAGACCCAGTACTTC.

With regard to this clone: This specimen includes other DNA sequences encoding the same CDR3. J is TRBJ2-7 and V is TRBV5-4, with 9 nucleotides matching TRBD1. V lost 0 bases and J lost 1; bases outside the gene matches: 2. The CDR3 contains 15 residues. Germline CDR1 and CDR2: SGHNT and YYREEE (reference sequence). The CDR3 DNA follows: TGTGCCAGCAGCTTGGGACAGGGGGGATCCTACGAGCAGTACTTC. Protein product: CASSLGQGGSYEQYF.

The chain combines TRBV6-1 with TRBJ2-1, with 10 bases lining up with TRBD1. There are 16 residues in the CDR3. Germline lookup yields CDR1 MNHNS and CDR2 SASEGT. The V and J ends lost 0 bases and 2 bases, in that order; junction bases with no gene match: 1. The CDR3 loop reads CASSEAGTGAYNEQFF. CDR3 bases: TGTGCCAGCAGTGAAGCGGGGACAGGGGCCTACAATGAGCAGTTCTTC.

The chain links TRBV4-2 to TRBJ1-1; 7 positions agree with TRBD1. V gave up 3 bases and J gave up 0 bases; unmatched junction bases: 7. CDR1 is LGHNA, CDR2 YNFKEQ, per germline. There are 16 residues in the CDR3. The CDR3 DNA reads TGTGCCAGCAGCCAGACAGGGACCCCGTTGAACACTGAAGCTTTCTTT. Its protein is CASSQTGTPLNTEAFF.

This clone has a handful of counts. V gene TRBV4-3 combines with J gene TRBJ2-5; 8 bases align to TRBD1. The J call is doubtful: the DNA matches TRBJ2-7 better. The length of the CDR3 is 16 residues. Germline V gives CDR1 LGHNA, CDR2 YSLEER. The CDR3 bases are TGCGCCAGCAGCCAAGAAGTCGGACAGGGATTCGACGAGCAGTACTTC. It translates to CASSQEVGQGFDEQYF.

The CDR3 sequence is CASSPGAGPYEQYF. CDR3 nucleotides: TGTGCCAGCAGTCCCGGTGCAGGGCCCTACGAGCAGTACTTC. The J gene is TRBJ2-7, the V gene TRBV7-9, with D maybe TRBD1 (5 bases). CDR3 length: 14 amino acids. The V end was cut by 6 bases, the J end by 2 bases, with 14 bases between. Germline CDR1 and CDR2: SEHNR and FQNEAQ (reference sequence).

This clone was seen a few times. The rearrangement joins TRBV5-1 to TRBJ2-6; D gene unclear. V was cut by 2 bases and J by 4 bases, with 4 bases left in between. Germline V gene lookup returns CDR1 SGHRS and CDR2 YFSETQ. CDR3 size: 13 residues. The CDR3: CASSFGGANVLTF. The CDR3 DNA is TGCGCCAGCAGCTTCGGGGGGGCCAACGTCCTGACTTTC.

V and J are TRBV28 and TRBJ2-7, with TRBD2 matching over 9 bases. V trimming: 3 bases; J trimming: 4 bases; junction bases outside the gene matches: 13. Germline CDR1 MDHEN, CDR2 SYDVKM. The CDR3 has 17 residues. CDR3 sequence: CASSFRSTAGGSYEQYF. Here the CDR3 DNA reads TGTGCCAGCAGTTTTAGGTCCACAGCGGGAGGATCATACGAGCAGTACTTC. The whole variable domain, filled in from reference TRBV28 and TRBJ2-7, reads DVKVTQSSRYLVKRTGEKVFLECVQDMDHENMFWYRQDPGLGLRLIYFSYDVKMKEKGDIPEGYSVSREKKERFSLILESASTNQTSMYLCASSFRSTAGGSYEQYFGPGTRLTVT.

This chain connects TRBV6-1 to TRBJ2-1, with 7 positions matching TRBD2. The CDR3 is 14 amino acids. Looked up from germline, CDR1 is MNHNS and CDR2 is SASEGT. Germline trimming cut 6 bases from V and 6 bases from J; bases unmatched to any gene: 8. CDR3 in amino acids: CASSQPAGSNEQFF. Here the CDR3 DNA reads TGTGCCAGCAGCCAACCAGCGGGGAGCAATGAGCAGTTCTTC.

V and J are TRBV6-5 and TRBJ2-1, with a weak D call TRBD1 (6 bases). Trimming left V 5 bases short and J 0 bases short, with 11 bases between. CDR3 length equals 15 residues. Per the germline V gene, CDR1 is MNHEY and CDR2 is SVGAGI. The DNA of the CDR3 is TGTGCCAGCAGTCCCACAGGGACCTCCTACAATGAGCAGTTCTTC. Protein: CASSPTGTSYNEQFF.

This clone came up once. The chain has TRBV7-9 and TRBJ2-3; 12 bases line up with TRBD2. The CDR3 is 16 residues long. In germline, CDR1 is SEHNR, CDR2 FQNEAQ (reference sequence). V shed 4 bases and J 2 bases; nucleotides not matched to a gene: 4. The CDR3 bases are TGTGCCAGCAGCTCCCGACTAGCGGGGGTCACAGATACGCAGTATTTT. Protein: CASSSRLAGVTDTQYF.